Listed here are 28 T cell receptor beta chains from one sample, sequenced in a study of blood T cell repertoires in COVID-19. The method was immunoSEQ multiplex PCR; TCRdb's version includes in-frame clones alone and lacks a portion of them. The repertoire includes roughly 100,000 clones, roughly 89% of them detected once, and 5% to 6.5% sits in the top ten. The source material was peripheral blood. The receptors shown here come from a human donor in a cohort sampled during active COVID-19.

The chain joins TRBV7-2 to TRBJ1-2, with TRBD1 as a possible D gene (6 bases). Germline loops: CDR1 SGHTA, CDR2 FQGNSA. The V gene lost 5 bases and the J gene lost 4 bases, with 11 bases spanning the gap. The CDR3 has 13 residues. In DNA, the CDR3 is TGTGCCAGCAGCGTGGGGGCGCCCTATGGCTACACCTTC. Translation gives CASSVGAPYGYTF. The variable domain in full, completed from reference TRBV7-2 and TRBJ1-2, reads GAGVSQSPSNKVTEKGKDVELRCDPISGHTALYWYRQSLGQGLEFLIYFQGNSAPDKSGLPSDRFSAERTGGSVSTLTIQRTQQEDSAVYLCASSVGAPYGYTFGSGTRLTVV.

This clone was detected only once. The chain couples TRBV4-2 to TRBJ1-1; D is ambiguous. The V end lost 1 base, the J end lost 9 bases, and 9 bases lay between the germline ends. CDR1 LGHNA and CDR2 YNFKEQ come from the germline V gene. The CDR3 contains 12 residues. The DNA of the CDR3 is TGTGCCAGCAGCCAAGCCAGGAAACAAGCTTTCTTT. It specifies CASSQARKQAFF.

The chain employs TRBV27 and TRBJ1-1; D is unresolved. CDR1 and CDR2 from the germline V gene are MNHEY and SMNVEV (reference sequence). This CDR3 is 13 amino acids long. Trimming removed 5 bases at V and 10 bases at J, with 17 bases between. The CDR3 bases are TGTGCCAGCAGTCTCCGCGGGGAGGTGGTAGCTTTCTTT. Translating it yields CASSLRGEVVAFF.

The CDR3 region is CASSLAGRGGSSPLHF. For the CDR3, the DNA is TGTGCCAGCAGCTTAGCGGGAAGGGGTGGTAGTTCACCCCTCCACTTT. The genes are TRBV7-6 and TRBJ1-6, with D possibly matching TRBD1 (5 bases). V lost 0 bases and J lost 9, with 15 bases in between. The CDR3 is 16 amino acids. CDR1 is SGHVS, CDR2 FNYEAQ, per germline.

The CDR3 is CASSGGLPANEQFF. The CDR3 coding sequence is TGTGCCAGCAGTGGGGGACTTCCAGCCAATGAGCAGTTCTTC. J is TRBJ2-1 and V is TRBV25-1; possible D gene TRBD2, 6 bases. Germline V lookup: CDR1 MGHDK, CDR2 SYGVNS. The CDR3 extends over 14 amino acids. The V gene lost 4 bases and the J gene lost 6 bases, with 13 bases spanning the gap.

The chain couples TRBV6-5 to TRBJ2-3; D is unresolved. CDR1 and CDR2 from the germline V gene are MNHEY and SVGAGI. The CDR3 contains 11 residues. Trimming took 6 bases from V and 9 from J, leaving 10 bases between them. The CDR3, as DNA: TGTGCCAGCAGGGCAGGAATAACGCAGTATTTT. As protein: CASRAGITQYF.

The chain uses TRBV4-3 and TRBJ1-5, with 7 bases matching TRBD1. The CDR3 is made up of 14 amino acids. Germline CDR1 and CDR2: LGHNA and YSLEER. V lost 3 bases and J lost 4; bases outside the gene matches: 3. As DNA, the CDR3 is TGCGCCAGCAGCCAGGGGACAGCTAATCAGCCCCAGCATTTT. This gives the protein CASSQGTANQPQHF.

This clone was seen only once. This rearrangement joins TRBV9 to TRBJ2-2; D is possibly TRBD1 (6 bases). CDR3 length equals 16 residues. From germline, CDR1 is SGDLS and CDR2 YYNGEE. The ends were cut back, 0 bases at V and 7 bases at J, with 16 bases in the middle. The CDR3 region is CASSVEAGAMSGELFF. In DNA form, the CDR3 reads TGTGCCAGCAGCGTAGAGGCAGGGGCGATGAGCGGGGAGCTGTTTTTT.

This chain uses TRBV28 with TRBJ2-3, with D unclear. Germline V gene data show CDR1 as MDHEN and CDR2 as SYDVKM. V lost 2 bases and J lost 1, with 10 bases in between. The CDR3 is made up of 15 amino acids. CDR3 sequence reads: CASSLPGRGTDTQYF. In DNA, the CDR3 is TGTGCCAGCAGTTTACCGGGTCGAGGCACAGATACGCAGTATTTT.

V gene TRBV15 combines with J gene TRBJ2-7; D might be TRBD1 (7 bases). Germline V gives CDR1 LNHNV, CDR2 YYDKDF (reference sequence). The CDR3 has 19 residues. Trimming took 2 bases from V and 1 from J, leaving 24 bases between them. CDR3 residues: CATSRTTVGGLGGSYEQYF. DNA for the CDR3: TGTGCCACCAGCAGAACTACCGTAGGGGGCTTGGGGGGTTCCTACGAGCAGTACTTC.

V usage is TRBV5-1 and J usage is TRBJ2-7; the match to TRBD2 covers 12 bases. The CDR3 has 16 residues. Per germline, CDR1 SGHRS and CDR2 YFSETQ. V lost 3 bases, J lost 4 bases, and 8 bases stayed unmatched. The CDR3 DNA is TGCGCCAGCAGCTACGCTAGCGGGAGGGGGGGTTACGAGCAGTACTTC. It is translated as CASSYASGRGGYEQYF.

V gene TRBV28 combines with J gene TRBJ1-2; D may be TRBD1 (6 bases). This CDR3 has 14 residues. Germline CDR1 and CDR2: MDHEN and SYDVKM. V was trimmed by 6 bases and J by 1 base, leaving 12 bases between them. CDR3 sequence: CASRLGTLNYGYTF. CDR3 sequence (DNA): TGTGCCAGCAGACTCGGGACACTTAACTATGGCTACACCTTC.

This clone has just one count. The chain is built from TRBV5-4 and TRBJ2-3, with TRBD2 matching 10 bases. The germline gives CDR1 SGHNT, CDR2 YYREEE (reference sequence). V shed 1 base and J 4 bases; nucleotides not matched to a gene: 6. The CDR3 length is 16 residues. Written as DNA, the CDR3 is TGTGCCAGCAGCTTGTATTCTAGCGGGAGTGCAGATACGCAGTATTTT. Protein sequence: CASSLYSSGSADTQYF.

The genes are TRBV5-1 and TRBJ2-1; a weak D match, TRBD1 (7 bases). CDR3 length: 15 amino acids. The V end was cut by 4 bases, the J end by 12 bases, with 23 bases between. Per the germline V gene, CDR1 is SGHRS and CDR2 is YFSETQ. The CDR3 DNA reads TGCGCCAGCAGCCCGGGGGTTGGACAGGAAAAAGGGCAGTTCTTC. It specifies CASSPGVGQEKGQFF.

This rearrangement joins TRBV6-5 to TRBJ2-7; D not certain. The V gene lost 6 bases and the J gene lost 0 bases, with 15 bases spanning the gap. This CDR3 contains 15 residues. Per germline, CDR1 MNHEY and CDR2 SVGAGI. The CDR3 sequence: CASSQSGRSSYEQYF. The CDR3 DNA reads as TGTGCCAGCAGCCAGTCGGGTCGTAGCTCCTACGAGCAGTACTTC.

This rearrangement joins TRBV19 to TRBJ2-3, with 9 bases lining up with TRBD1. V shed 5 bases, J shed 3 bases, and the junction held 3 bases outside the gene matches. This CDR3 contains 14 residues. Germline V gives CDR1 LNHDA, CDR2 SQIVND (reference sequence). CDR3 nucleotide sequence: TGTGCCAGTAGTCACGGACAGGGGACAGATACGCAGTATTTT. Amino acid sequence: CASSHGQGTDTQYF.

V usage is TRBV5-1 and J usage is TRBJ2-2; D not resolved. This CDR3 is built from 15 residues. Germline loops: CDR1 SGHRS, CDR2 YFSETQ. V lost 2 bases and J lost 2, with 10 bases in between. The CDR3 DNA reads as TGCGCCAGCAGCTTCGGCCAGGCTAACACCGGGGAGCTGTTTTTT. Translated: CASSFGQANTGELFF. Complete variable domain (other parts from reference TRBV5-1 and TRBJ2-2): KAGVTQTPRYLIKTRGQQVTLSCSPISGHRSVSWYQQTPGQGLQFLFEYFSETQRNKGNFPGRFSGRQFSNSRSEMNVSTLELGDSALYLCASSFGQANTGELFFGEGSRLTVL.

By share, this clone ranks as medium-sized. The rearrangement links TRBV19 to TRBJ2-2; a weak D match, TRBD1 (6 bases). Trimming removed 6 bases at V and 0 bases at J, with 8 bases between. The V gene's germline CDR1 is LNHDA and CDR2 SQIVND (reference sequence). This CDR3 has 14 residues. The CDR3 DNA sequence: TGTGCCAGTAGGGACAGAACGAACACCGGGGAGCTGTTTTTT. Translation: CASRDRTNTGELFF.

The V and J genes are TRBV5-1 and TRBJ2-2; D may be TRBD2 (6 bases). Germline V gives CDR1 SGHRS, CDR2 YFSETQ. CDR3 length: 14 amino acids. Between the trimmed V and J ends, which lost 4 bases and 4 bases, there was a span of 11 bases. CDR3 in amino acids: CASSPDYITGELFF. For the CDR3, the DNA is TGCGCCAGCAGCCCGGACTATATCACCGGGGAGCTGTTTTTT.

V and J are TRBV7-2 and TRBJ2-2, with 11 bases fitting TRBD1. The CDR3 is 15 residues long. The germline gives CDR1 SGHTA, CDR2 FQGNSA. The J segment lost 5 bases and the V segment lost 1 base, leaving 0 bases of the junction unmatched. CDR3 bases: TGTGCCAGCAGCTTAGGGGACAGGGGGACCGGGGAGCTGTTTTTT. It codes for CASSLGDRGTGELFF.

The rearrangement links TRBV6-2 or TRBV6-3 to TRBJ2-7, with 7 bases identical to TRBD2. The V and J ends lost 6 bases and 2 bases, in that order; junction bases with no gene match: 16. From germline, CDR1 is MNHEY and CDR2 SVGEGT. The CDR3 runs 17 residues. CDR3: CASSPAGDGADTYEQYF. The DNA of the CDR3 is TGTGCCAGCAGCCCGGCGGGGGATGGCGCCGATACCTACGAGCAGTACTTC.

J is TRBJ1-1 and V is TRBV7-9; the D is unclear. The CDR3 is 16 residues long. Trimming removed 5 bases at V and 0 bases at J, with 16 bases between. CDR1 is SEHNR, CDR2 FQNEAQ, per germline (reference sequence). The CDR3 is CASSPMAGLMNTEAFF. Written as DNA, the CDR3 is TGTGCCAGCAGCCCGATGGCAGGCCTAATGAACACTGAAGCTTTCTTT.

This rearrangement joins TRBV9 to TRBJ2-2; TRBD2 is a possible D gene (6 bases). V lost 6 bases and J lost 3, with 15 bases in between. The CDR3 is 15 residues long. Germline CDR1 SGDLS, CDR2 YYNGEE. This CDR3 reads CASNGAGTHTGELFF. CDR3 DNA sequence: TGTGCCAGCAATGGGGCGGGAACACACACCGGGGAGCTGTTTTTT.

The CDR3 is CSVGGALRALENNEQFF. CDR3 in DNA: TGCAGCGTTGGAGGTGCGCTGAGGGCTCTCGAGAACAATGAGCAGTTCTTC. This sequence joins TRBV29-1 and TRBJ2-1, with a possible D match to TRBD2 (5 bases). Trimming stripped 4 bases from V and 5 bases from J, with 24 bases between. Germline assignment: CDR1 SQVTM and CDR2 ANQGSEA. The CDR3 sequence is 17 residues long.

The chain uses TRBV3-1 (or the pseudogene TRBV3-2) and TRBJ2-7, with 8 bases fitting TRBD1. The germline V gene has CDR1 LGHDT and CDR2 YNNKEL (reference sequence). The CDR3 length is 14 residues. The junction had 5 bases not matched to a gene; V was cut back by 5 bases and J by 2 bases. CDR3 amino acids: CASSRQGSPYEQYF. DNA for the CDR3: TGTGCCAGCAGCAGACAGGGGTCTCCCTACGAGCAGTACTTC.

V is TRBV6-4 and J is TRBJ2-3; D may be TRBD2 (6 bases). There are 15 residues in the CDR3. Between the trimmed V and J ends, which lost 11 bases and 1 base, there was a span of 19 bases. Germline CDR1 reads MRHNA; CDR2 reads SNTAGT. In nucleotides, the CDR3 is TGTGCCGTTCGTACGAGGGAGGCGGGCACAGATACGCAGTATTTT. It yields the protein CAVRTREAGTDTQYF.

V is TRBV19 and J is TRBJ1-5, with 7 bases matching TRBD1. The CDR3 has 14 residues. Germline values: CDR1 LNHDA, CDR2 SQIVND (reference sequence). The V and J ends lost 8 bases and 4 bases, in that order; junction bases with no gene match: 8. This CDR3 reads CASPTGERNQPQHF. The CDR3 bases are TGTGCCAGTCCAACAGGGGAGAGGAATCAGCCCCAGCATTTT.

The V gene is TRBV10-3, the J gene TRBJ2-2, with TRBD2 as a possible D gene (6 bases). Trimming took off 8 bases at V and 4 bases at J, with 20 bases between the two ends. CDR3 size: 16 residues. Germline V gene sequence: CDR1 ENHRY, CDR2 SYGVKD. The CDR3 loop is CAISGIGAGSTGELFF. CDR3 DNA: TGTGCCATCTCTGGCATTGGAGCGGGCTCCACCGGGGAGCTGTTTTTT.